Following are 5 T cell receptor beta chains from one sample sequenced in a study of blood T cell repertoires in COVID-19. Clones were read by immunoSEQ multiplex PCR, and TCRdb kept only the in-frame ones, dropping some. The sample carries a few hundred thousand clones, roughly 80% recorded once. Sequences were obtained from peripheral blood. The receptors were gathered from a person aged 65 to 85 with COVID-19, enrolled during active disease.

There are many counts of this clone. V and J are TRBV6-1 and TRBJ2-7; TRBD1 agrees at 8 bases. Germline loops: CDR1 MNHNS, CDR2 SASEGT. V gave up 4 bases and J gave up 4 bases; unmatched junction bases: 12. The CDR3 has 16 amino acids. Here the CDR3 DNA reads TGTGCCAGCAGTGGAAGTACACAGGGGGTAGTATACGAGCAGTACTTC. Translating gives CASSGSTQGVVYEQYF.

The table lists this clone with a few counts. The CDR3 is CASSYRGQSGNTIYF. CDR3 DNA: TGCGCCAGCAGCTACAGGGGGCAGTCTGGAAACACCATATATTTT. This rearrangement joins TRBV5-1 to TRBJ1-3; 9 bases fit TRBD1. J lost 1 base, V lost 3 bases, and 2 bases had no gene match. CDR1 and CDR2 from the germline V gene are SGHRS and YFSETQ. This CDR3 is built from 15 residues.

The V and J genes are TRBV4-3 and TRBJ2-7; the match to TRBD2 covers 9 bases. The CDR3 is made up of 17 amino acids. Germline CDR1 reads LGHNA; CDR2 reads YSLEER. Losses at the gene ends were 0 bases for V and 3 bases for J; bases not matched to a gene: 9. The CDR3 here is CASSQDWGLAGIYEQYF. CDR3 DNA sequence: TGCGCCAGCAGCCAAGATTGGGGGCTAGCGGGAATCTACGAGCAGTACTTC.

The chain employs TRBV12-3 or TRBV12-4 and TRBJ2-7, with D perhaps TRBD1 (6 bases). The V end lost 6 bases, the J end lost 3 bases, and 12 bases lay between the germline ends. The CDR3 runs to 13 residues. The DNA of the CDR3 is TGTGCCAGCAGGCCTACAGGGTACTACGAGCAGTACTTC. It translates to CASRPTGYYEQYF.

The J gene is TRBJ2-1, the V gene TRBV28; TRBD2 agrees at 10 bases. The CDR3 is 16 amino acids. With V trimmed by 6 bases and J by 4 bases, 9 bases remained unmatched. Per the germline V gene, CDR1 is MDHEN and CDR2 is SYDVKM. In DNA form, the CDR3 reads TGTGCCAGCAGATTACCCACTAGCGGGGTATACAATGAGCAGTTCTTC. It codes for CASRLPTSGVYNEQFF.